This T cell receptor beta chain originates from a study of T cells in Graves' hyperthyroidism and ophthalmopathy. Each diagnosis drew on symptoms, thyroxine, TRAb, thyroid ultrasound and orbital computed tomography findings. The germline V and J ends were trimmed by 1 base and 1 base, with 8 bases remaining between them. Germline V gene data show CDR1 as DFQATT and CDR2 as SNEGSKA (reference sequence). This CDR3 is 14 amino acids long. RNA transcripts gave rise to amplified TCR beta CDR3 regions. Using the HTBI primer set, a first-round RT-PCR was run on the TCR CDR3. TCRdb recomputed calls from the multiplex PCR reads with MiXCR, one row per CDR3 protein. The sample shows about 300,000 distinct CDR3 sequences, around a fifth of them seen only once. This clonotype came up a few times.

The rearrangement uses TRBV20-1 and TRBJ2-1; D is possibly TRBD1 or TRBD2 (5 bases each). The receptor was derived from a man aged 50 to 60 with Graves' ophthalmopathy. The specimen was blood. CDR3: CSARAGPSYNEQFF. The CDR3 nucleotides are TGCAGTGCTAGAGCGGGGCCTTCCTACAATGAGCAGTTCTTC.